The 30 T cell receptor beta chains presented below share a single source sample, sequenced in a study of naive and memory T cell subsets. Notes on the study in general: Possibly reflecting memory cells re-expressing CD45RA, a few larger clonotypes occurred in naive repertoires, especially CD8.

Both TRBC1 and TRBC2 were covered by a beta constant-region primer of two equimolar oligonucleotides. Four rounds of PCR amplified the ligated cDNA using nested alpha and beta constant-region primers plus SP2. MiXCR was run by TCRdb on the UMI-ligation and nested PCR reads, yielding one entry per CDR3 protein. The sample shows 140,000 to 150,000 distinct CDR3 sequences, about 23% of them seen only once. Their antigens remain unidentified. Sequencing used naive CD4+ T cells from blood. All receptors come from a human donor in good health.

This clonotype was seen many times. The chain is built from TRBV5-1 and TRBJ2-1; TRBD1 agrees at 10 bases. The germline CDR1 and CDR2 sequences are SGHRS and YFSETQ. V trimming: 5 bases; J trimming: 6 bases; junction bases outside the gene matches: 5. This CDR3 has 14 amino acids. The CDR3 region is CASRLTGGFNEQFF. CDR3 DNA: TGCGCCAGCAGATTGACAGGGGGCTTCAATGAGCAGTTCTTC.

This clonotype has a single count. V usage is TRBV5-1 and J usage is TRBJ2-3; a possible D gene is TRBD2 (7 bases). The CDR3 is 16 amino acids. Germline V gene data show CDR1 as SGHRS and CDR2 as YFSETQ. With 1 base removed from V and 5 bases from J, the gap between germline ends came to 17 bases. The CDR3, as DNA: TGCGCCAGCAGCTTGATTGTACGGGGGGCTAGAGATACGCAGTATTTT. Amino acid sequence: CASSLIVRGARDTQYF.

The chain employs TRBV7-8 and TRBJ2-1, with D uncertain. Germline assignment: CDR1 SGHVS and CDR2 FQNEAQ. The V and J ends lost 3 bases and 2 bases respectively, with 14 bases between them. CDR3 length equals 16 residues. CDR3 nucleotides: TGTGCCAGCAGCTTCTTTGGATCCCAGCCCTACAATGAGCAGTTCTTC. Its protein is CASSFFGSQPYNEQFF.

This clonotype was seen only a few times. This chain connects TRBV28 to TRBJ2-7; D might be TRBD1 (5 bases). V lost 2 bases and J 2 bases, leaving 16 bases between the germline ends. The germline gives CDR1 MDHEN, CDR2 SYDVKM. The CDR3 runs 16 residues. In nucleotides, the CDR3 is TGTGCCAGCAGTTTACTCCGAGGTCAGGGTACCTACGAGCAGTACTTC. Amino acids: CASSLLRGQGTYEQYF.

The chain employs TRBV15 and TRBJ1-2; unclear D gene. Germline CDR1 and CDR2: LNHNV and YYDKDF (reference sequence). There are 14 residues in the CDR3. V lost 3 bases, J lost 2 bases, and 10 bases lay in between. The CDR3 region is CATSSGGSNYGYTF. The DNA of the CDR3 is TGTGCCACCAGCAGTGGAGGGTCAAACTATGGCTACACCTTC.

The V call is TRBV4-3, the J call TRBJ2-7; 10 nucleotides line up with TRBD1. CDR3 size: 15 residues. Germline CDR1 is LGHNA and CDR2 is YSLEER. With 0 bases clipped from V and 4 bases from J, the junction kept 3 bases outside the gene matches. CDR3 in DNA: TGCGCCAGCAGCCAAGATTGGGACAGGGGTTACGAGCAGTACTTC. Translating it yields CASSQDWDRGYEQYF.

This clonotype was counted only a few times. The chain uses TRBV6-5 and TRBJ2-7; D ambiguous. From germline, CDR1 is MNHEY and CDR2 SVGAGI. V was clipped by 0 bases and J by 5 bases, with 14 bases between them. The CDR3 totals 15 residues. As DNA, the CDR3 is TGTGCCAGCAGTTACTCAAGAGTGACGGTACACGAGCAGTACTTC. This codes for CASSYSRVTVHEQYF.

This chain uses TRBV20-1 with TRBJ2-7; D is undetermined. This CDR3 is 10 amino acids long. Germline values: CDR1 DFQATT, CDR2 SNEGSKA (reference sequence). The V gene lost 5 bases and the J gene lost 3 bases, with 5 bases spanning the gap. The CDR3 loop is CSALHYEQYF. As DNA, the CDR3 is TGCAGTGCTCTCCACTACGAGCAGTACTTC.

Only a few counts were recorded for this clonotype. The chain couples TRBV7-8 to TRBJ1-1, with a tentative D call TRBD1 (6 bases). V shed 5 bases and J shed 1 base, with 14 bases lying between them. The germline gives CDR1 SGHVS, CDR2 FQNEAQ. This CDR3 has 15 residues. The CDR3 reads CASSRLGGANTEAFF. The CDR3 nucleotides read TGTGCCAGCAGCCGCCTCGGGGGGGCGAACACTGAAGCTTTCTTT.

The sample holds many counts of this clonotype. V and J are TRBV28 and TRBJ2-7, with unresolved D. Trimming cost V 2 bases and J 3 bases, with 8 bases left between them. Germline V gives CDR1 MDHEN, CDR2 SYDVKM. The CDR3 runs 13 residues. The DNA of the CDR3 is TGTGCCAGCAGTTTACTGAGAGGCTACGAGCAGTACTTC. It encodes CASSLLRGYEQYF.

This clonotype has only a few counts. The chain carries TRBV11-1 and TRBJ2-2; D call uncertain. Germline CDR1 SGHAT, CDR2 FQDESV (reference sequence). The CDR3 has 15 amino acids. Trimming shortened V by 5 bases and J by 1 base, and 11 bases separated the two germline ends. The CDR3 reads CASSTEYRNTGELFF. In nucleotides, the CDR3 is TGTGCCAGCAGCACGGAGTACAGGAACACCGGGGAGCTGTTTTTT.

The rearrangement links TRBV9 to TRBJ1-2; 7 bases agree with TRBD1. The CDR3 covers 13 residues. The germline V gene encodes CDR1 SGDLS and CDR2 YYNGEE. Trimming removed 3 bases from V and 5 bases from J; junction bases left unmatched: 4. In nucleotides, the CDR3 is TGTGCCAGCAGCGCGCAGGGGGATTATGGCTACACCTTC. It specifies CASSAQGDYGYTF.

The chain couples TRBV5-1 to TRBJ2-1; 9 bases align to TRBD2. The V and J ends lost 1 base and 10 bases, in that order; junction bases with no gene match: 9. This CDR3 has 15 residues. Germline CDR1 SGHRS, CDR2 YFSETQ. This chain's CDR3 is CASSLMVAGVDEQFF. The CDR3 DNA follows: TGCGCCAGCAGCTTGATGGTAGCGGGAGTAGACGAGCAGTTCTTC.

This clonotype was picked up a small number of times. The chain combines TRBV25-1 with TRBJ2-7, with TRBD1 identical over 11 bases. CDR1 MGHDK and CDR2 SYGVNS come from the germline V gene. Trimming at V came to 4 bases and at J to 5 bases, leaving 4 bases not matched to a gene. The CDR3 runs to 14 residues. The CDR3 spells CASSGGQGAHEQYF. The DNA of the CDR3 is TGTGCCAGCAGTGGAGGACAGGGGGCGCACGAGCAGTACTTC.

This clonotype came up a few times. J is TRBJ2-1 and V is TRBV6-2 or TRBV6-3, with D maybe TRBD1 (6 bases). Looked up from germline, CDR1 is MNHEY and CDR2 is SVGEGT. The CDR3 spans 11 residues. V lost 6 bases and J 10 bases, leaving 10 bases between the germline ends. For the CDR3, the DNA is TGTGCCAGCAGGGAAACAGGGGAGCAGTTCTTC. Protein: CASRETGEQFF.

This clonotype has a handful of counts. The gene calls are TRBV28 and TRBJ1-4; maybe TRBD1 (5 bases). In germline, CDR1 is MDHEN, CDR2 SYDVKM. The germline V and J ends were trimmed by 5 bases and 2 bases, with 15 bases remaining between them. The CDR3 loop spans 16 amino acids. DNA of the CDR3: TGTGCCAGCAGTACTGCAGGGATTCAGACTAATGAAAAACTGTTTTTT. Amino acid sequence: CASSTAGIQTNEKLFF.

The CDR3 coding sequence is TGTGCCAGCAGCCGTAGCGGGAGGGCCAACGAGCAGTACTTC. Residues: CASSRSGRANEQYF. The genes are TRBV11-2 and TRBJ2-7; 11 bases line up with TRBD2. Germline V gene data show CDR1 as SGHAT and CDR2 as FQNNGV. Losses at the gene ends were 5 bases for V and 5 bases for J; bases not matched to a gene: 5. The CDR3 covers 14 residues.

This clonotype showed up many times. J is TRBJ2-6 and V is TRBV6-1, with D possibly being TRBD1 (5 bases). Germline CDR1 reads MNHNS; CDR2 reads SASEGT. The CDR3 has 21 amino acids. Trimming left V 5 bases short and J 0 bases short, with 26 bases between. The CDR3 sequence: CASSPQAGSLVAASGANVLTF. In DNA form, the CDR3 reads TGTGCCAGCAGTCCACAGGCCGGTAGTTTGGTGGCAGCCTCTGGGGCCAACGTCCTGACTTTC.

The chain joins TRBV5-1 to TRBJ1-1, with D unclear. Germline CDR1 and CDR2: SGHRS and YFSETQ. The CDR3 extends over 14 amino acids. With 0 bases removed from V and 3 bases from J, the gap between germline ends came to 9 bases. CDR3 nucleotides: TGCGCCAGCAGCTTGGGCGAAGTTGACACTGAAGCTTTCTTT. Encoded protein: CASSLGEVDTEAFF. The full variable domain, its missing parts supplied by reference TRBV5-1 and TRBJ1-1, is KAGVTQTPRYLIKTRGQQVTLSCSPISGHRSVSWYQQTPGQGLQFLFEYFSETQRNKGNFPGRFSGRQFSNSRSEMNVSTLELGDSALYLCASSLGEVDTEAFFGQGTRLTVV.

This chain uses TRBV20-1 with TRBJ2-3, with TRBD2 identical over 8 bases. V lost 6 bases, J lost 3 bases, and 11 bases stayed unmatched. CDR3 length: 15 amino acids. Germline V lookup: CDR1 DFQATT, CDR2 SNEGSKA (reference sequence). CDR3 sequence (DNA): TGCAGTGCCAAGCGGGGGACTCTACAGACAGATACGCAGTATTTT. Its protein is CSAKRGTLQTDTQYF.

In this sample, this clonotype turned up many times. The rearrangement links TRBV3-1 to TRBJ2-2; weak D call: TRBD1 (6 bases). The V end lost 0 bases, the J end lost 4 bases, and 6 bases lay between the germline ends. Germline V gene sequence: CDR1 LGHDT, CDR2 YNNKEL (reference sequence). The CDR3 runs to 14 residues. The CDR3 here is CASSQDRGTGELFF. In DNA, the CDR3 is TGTGCCAGCAGCCAAGACAGGGGCACCGGGGAGCTGTTTTTT.

V usage is TRBV28 and J usage is TRBJ2-7; 14 bases agree with TRBD2. Per the germline V gene, CDR1 is MDHEN and CDR2 is SYDVKM. This CDR3 region has 18 residues. V was clipped by 3 bases and J by 2 bases; unmatched bases: 9. The CDR3: CASSFSGTSGSWAYEQYF. In DNA form, the CDR3 reads TGTGCCAGCAGTTTTTCCGGGACTAGCGGGAGTTGGGCCTACGAGCAGTACTTC.

V is TRBV4-3 and J is TRBJ2-1; no clear D gene. Germline CDR1 is LGHNA and CDR2 is YSLEER. The CDR3 has 18 amino acids. V was cut by 0 bases and J by 4 bases, with 19 bases left in between. The CDR3 loop reads CASSQEPVQSSNYNEQFF. Written as DNA, the CDR3 is TGCGCCAGCAGCCAAGAGCCCGTCCAAAGCTCAAATTACAATGAGCAGTTCTTC.

This clonotype was counted many times. V and J are TRBV10-3 and TRBJ1-2, with 10 positions matching TRBD1. Losses at the gene ends were 0 bases for V and 5 bases for J; bases not matched to a gene: 6. The CDR3 totals 16 residues. Germline V gene lookup returns CDR1 ENHRY and CDR2 SYGVKD. CDR3 sequence reads: CAISESGQGVDYGYTF. The CDR3 DNA reads TGTGCCATCAGTGAGTCCGGACAGGGGGTTGATTATGGCTACACCTTC.

The chain combines TRBV4-1 with TRBJ2-5; 7 bases match TRBD2. This CDR3 region has 17 residues. The germline gives CDR1 MGHRA, CDR2 YSYEKL. V shed 0 bases and J 5 bases; nucleotides not matched to a gene: 12. CDR3 in DNA: TGCGCCAGCAGCCAAGATCCGGGGGGAGGGCCACGGGAGACCCAGTACTTC. Protein product: CASSQDPGGGPRETQYF.

This rearrangement joins TRBV28 to TRBJ1-2; no clear D gene. The CDR3 sequence is 12 residues long. V was clipped by 2 bases and J by 7 bases, with 8 bases between them. The germline V gene encodes CDR1 MDHEN and CDR2 SYDVKM. CDR3 sequence reads: CASSLTGSGYTF. CDR3 nucleotides: TGTGCCAGCAGTTTAACTGGGTCTGGCTACACCTTC.

This clonotype has only a few counts. This chain connects TRBV10-3 to TRBJ2-7, with 14 bases fitting TRBD2. With 3 bases clipped from V and 3 bases from J, the junction kept 13 bases outside the gene matches. The CDR3 contains 19 residues. The germline CDR1 and CDR2 sequences are ENHRY and SYGVKD. The CDR3 is CAISDDPGLAGGNYYEQYF. The CDR3 DNA reads TGTGCCATCAGTGACGATCCCGGACTAGCGGGAGGCAATTACTACGAGCAGTACTTC.

This clonotype was counted a few times. The chain couples TRBV12-3 or TRBV12-4 to TRBJ2-1; either TRBD1 or TRBD2 may supply D (6 bases each). Trimming shortened V by 2 bases and J by 7 bases, and 12 bases separated the two germline ends. The CDR3 contains 14 residues. Written as DNA, the CDR3 is TGTGCCAGCAGTTTACTAGGGGGGAAGAATGAGCAGTTCTTC. Protein product: CASSLLGGKNEQFF.

This clonotype has a handful of counts. The chain is built from TRBV7-2 and TRBJ1-3, with no clear D. V shed 5 bases and J shed 0 bases, with 11 bases lying between them. The length of the CDR3 is 15 residues. CDR1 and CDR2 from the germline V gene are SGHTA and FQGNSA. The CDR3 region is CASSRDRISGNTIYF. CDR3 nucleotide sequence: TGTGCCAGCAGCCGTGACCGAATCTCTGGAAACACCATATATTTT.

The chain employs TRBV28 and TRBJ2-7; 10 nucleotides line up with TRBD2. Trimming took 0 bases from V and 5 from J; bases not matched to a gene: 4. The CDR3 extends over 15 amino acids. Germline-derived CDR1 and CDR2 are MDHEN and SYDVKM. The DNA for the CDR3 is TGTGCCAGCAGTTTATGGACTAGCGGGTTTCACGAGCAGTACTTC. The encoded protein is CASSLWTSGFHEQYF.